This TCR beta chain was profiled in a study of T cells in Graves' hyperthyroidism and ophthalmopathy. This clonotype has a handful of counts. TCR beta CDR3 regions were amplified from RNA transcripts. Carried out on the TCR CDR3, a first-round RT-PCR used the HTBI primer set. Using its own MiXCR run on the multiplex PCR reads, TCRdb lists one record per CDR3 protein. This sample has over 550,000 distinct CDR3 sequences, with over 15% found just once. CDR3 length: 14 amino acids. The germline gives CDR1 MNHEY, CDR2 SVGAGI. The V gene lost 6 bases and the J gene lost 8 bases, with 19 bases spanning the gap.

The sequencing sample was made of blood. The receptor comes from a woman under 30 with Graves' hyperthyroidism. The chain combines TRBV6-5 with TRBJ1-2; D is possibly TRBD1 (5 bases). The CDR3 coding sequence is TGTGCCAGCAGCATTACGGGCGGGACCCGGGGCTACACCTTC. Its protein is CASSITGGTRGYTF.